This is a list of T cell receptor beta chains from one sample in a study of response to subunit inactivated influenza vaccine. Each CDR3 protein is one row after TCRdb ran MiXCR on the RT-PCR reads. The repertoire consists of about 650,000 distinct CDR3 sequences, with 14% occurring once and the leading ten covering 7.5% to 8%. Here the sequenced sample was PBMCs from blood, taken 14 days before vaccination. Every receptor here comes from a man in his fifties who received an inactivated influenza vaccine. Both conserved end residues are part of each CDR3. D genes are given only for firm matches. The size of a clone is reported for some rows only, either as once, few or many, or as a class for expanded clones.

V gene	CDR3 length	J gene	clone size	D gene	CDR3 protein	CDR3 DNA
TRBV6-1	16	TRBJ2-7	NA	TRBD1	CASSGKPGQQPYEQYF	TGTGCCAGCAGTGGAAAACCGGGACAGCAACCCTACGAGCAGTACTTC
TRBV20-1	14	TRBJ2-7	few	NA	CSARGTMGAFEQYF	TGCAGTGCTAGAGGGACAATGGGGGCGTTCGAGCAGTACTTC
TRBV7-2	15	TRBJ2-3	many	TRBD1	CASSFTGASGDTQYF	TGTGCCAGCAGCTTTACAGGGGCTTCAGGGGATACGCAGTATTTT
TRBV7-9	14	TRBJ1-6	few	NA	CASSIGGRNSPLHF	TGTGCCAGCAGCATCGGGGGGAGGAATTCACCCCTCCACTTT
TRBV7-3	14	TRBJ1-1	many	NA	CASSPGTEGTEAFF	TGTGCCAGCAGCCCAGGCACAGAGGGCACTGAAGCTTTCTTT
TRBV7-9	16	TRBJ1-5	few	NA	CASSLRTLGSNQPQHF	TGTGCCAGCAGCCTCCGGACCCTCGGGAGCAATCAGCCCCAGCATTTT
TRBV7-2	15	TRBJ2-7	many	NA	CASSLGTGSAYEQYF	TGTGCCAGCAGCTTAGGAACAGGGTCTGCCTACGAGCAGTACTTC
TRBV9	15	TRBJ2-1	once	NA	CASSAWASSYNEQFF	TGTGCCAGCAGCGCATGGGCGAGCTCCTACAATGAGCAGTTCTTC
TRBV20-1	14	TRBJ1-2	NA	NA	CSARGLSGGFGYTF	TGCAGTGCTAGGGGTTTATCGGGGGGCTTTGGCTACACCTTC
TRBV4-2	14	TRBJ2-2	many	NA	CASSQDRWAGELFF	TGTGCCAGCAGCCAAGATCGGTGGGCCGGGGAGCTGTTTTTT
TRBV7-3	15	TRBJ2-3	NA	TRBD2	CASSSQLAGVDTQYF	TGTGCCAGCAGCTCACAACTAGCGGGAGTTGATACGCAGTATTTT
TRBV4-2	15	TRBJ2-1	NA	NA	CASSQETVYPNEQFF	TGTGCCAGCAGCCAAGAGACGGTCTACCCCAATGAGCAGTTCTTC
TRBV12-3/TRBV12-4	15	TRBJ1-5	few	NA	CASSLYATGNQPQHF	TGTGCCAGCAGTTTATACGCTACAGGCAATCAGCCCCAGCATTTT
TRBV20-1	11	TRBJ2-1	NA	NA	CSAFLGNEQFF	TGCAGTGCTTTTCTTGGGAATGAGCAGTTCTTC
TRBV10-3	14	TRBJ2-7	few	NA	CATRNPGGPYEQYF	TGTGCCACCAGGAACCCTGGCGGGCCTTACGAGCAGTACTTC
TRBV7-2	16	TRBJ1-6	NA	NA	CASSLAAPGGNSPLHF	TGTGCCAGCAGCTTAGCGGCGCCGGGGGGAAATTCACCCCTCCACTTT
TRBV10-3	12	TRBJ2-2	NA	NA	CATHRDSGELFF	TGTGCCACCCACAGGGATTCCGGGGAGCTGTTTTTT
TRBV5-1	16	TRBJ2-1	NA	TRBD2	CASSFGLAGGRNEQFF	TGCGCCAGCAGCTTCGGACTAGCGGGAGGAAGGAATGAGCAGTTCTTC
TRBV20-1	14	TRBJ2-1	NA	TRBD1	CSALTGGNYNEQFF	TGCAGTGCTCTCACAGGGGGCAATTACAATGAGCAGTTCTTC
TRBV4-1	13	TRBJ2-3	NA	NA	CASSHTSPDTQYF	TGCGCCAGCAGCCACACGTCTCCAGATACGCAGTATTTT
TRBV6-5	17	TRBJ2-1	NA	NA	CASSYSYVLTPRNEQFF	TGTGCCAGCAGTTACTCCTACGTCCTAACCCCCCGAAATGAGCAGTTCTTC
TRBV14	16	TRBJ2-2	NA	NA	CASSPGGWGDTGELFF	TGTGCCAGCAGCCCCGGTGGTTGGGGTGACACCGGGGAGCTGTTTTTT
TRBV20-1	12	TRBJ2-5	NA	NA	CSARAPGETQYF	TGCAGTGCCAGGGCGCCGGGCGAGACCCAGTACTTC
TRBV6-5	16	TRBJ1-5	NA	TRBD1	CASITTGTGGDQPQHF	TGTGCCAGCATTACCACCGGGACAGGGGGCGATCAGCCCCAGCATTTT
TRBV5-1	14	TRBJ1-4	many	NA	CASSKTNPNEKLFF	TGCGCCAGCAGCAAAACAAATCCTAATGAAAAACTGTTTTTT
TRBV20-1	14	TRBJ2-1	many	NA	CSARDLDSDNEQFF	TGCAGTGCTAGAGACTTGGACAGCGACAATGAGCAGTTCTTC
TRBV24-1	14	TRBJ2-1	NA	NA	CATSGGRTDNEQFF	TGTGCCACCAGTGGGGGCAGGACCGACAATGAGCAGTTCTTC
TRBV9	14	TRBJ1-2	few	NA	CASSPAGINYGYTF	TGTGCCAGCAGCCCTGCAGGGATTAACTATGGCTACACCTTC
TRBV12-3/TRBV12-4	12	TRBJ2-1	many	TRBD2	CASRGTGTSDFF	TGTGCCAGCAGGGGGACCGGGACTAGTGACTTCTTC
TRBV18	16	TRBJ2-3	few	NA	CASSPRTGMSTDTQYF	TGTGCCAGCTCACCACGTACAGGGATGAGCACAGATACGCAGTATTTT
TRBV2	21	TRBJ2-7	few	TRBD1	CASSGSGQGGDKGASADEQYF	TGTGCCAGCAGTGGGTCTGGACAGGGGGGTGATAAAGGGGCCTCGGCGGACGAGCAGTACTTC
TRBV5-1	12	TRBJ2-1	NA	NA	CASSQGGDEQFF	TGCGCCAGCAGCCAGGGGGGGGATGAGCAGTTCTTC
TRBV12-3/TRBV12-4	13	TRBJ1-4	NA	NA	CASSLRGYEKLFF	TGTGCCAGCAGTTTGCGGGGGTATGAAAAACTGTTTTTT
TRBV6-4	12	TRBJ2-7	many	TRBD1	CAGTGYSYEQYF	TGTGCCGGGACAGGATACTCCTACGAGCAGTACTTC
TRBV11-1	15	TRBJ2-1	few	TRBD1	CASSDRVTSWNEQFF	TGTGCCAGCAGCGACAGGGTGACCTCCTGGAATGAGCAGTTCTTC
TRBV5-1	14	TRBJ2-7	few	NA	CASSLMVGGDEQYF	TGCGCCAGCAGCCTGATGGTGGGCGGCGACGAGCAGTACTTC
TRBV20-1	12	TRBJ1-4	NA	NA	CSPRDRNEKLFF	TGCAGTCCCCGGGACCGCAATGAAAAACTGTTTTTT
TRBV6-2/TRBV6-3	16	TRBJ2-2	few	NA	CASSSSAGGPAGELFF	TGTGCCAGCAGCTCGTCAGCGGGTGGGCCCGCCGGGGAGCTGTTTTTT
TRBV6-2/TRBV6-3	13	TRBJ1-1	NA	NA	CASSYTRSTEAFF	TGTGCCAGCAGTTACACGAGGAGCACTGAAGCTTTCTTT
TRBV4-3	17	TRBJ2-2	few	NA	CASSQDGVAQNTGELFF	TGCGCCAGCAGCCAAGACGGGGTAGCCCAGAACACCGGGGAGCTGTTTTTT
TRBV5-1	14	TRBJ1-2	many	NA	CASTYDRKNYGYTF	TGCGCCAGCACCTACGACAGGAAGAACTATGGCTACACCTTC
TRBV29-1	13	TRBJ1-4	NA	NA	CSVGETRSEKLFF	TGCAGCGTGGGAGAGACGAGGAGTGAAAAACTGTTTTTT
TRBV4-2	17	TRBJ2-7	few	NA	CASSQGYAGPSSYEQYF	TGTGCCAGCAGCCAAGGTTACGCAGGACCTAGCTCCTACGAGCAGTACTTC
TRBV7-2	14	TRBJ2-3	few	NA	CASSQRLLTDTQYF	TGTGCCAGCAGCCAACGACTTCTCACAGATACGCAGTATTTT
TRBV6-1	15	TRBJ2-2	NA	NA	CASRWGNTNTGELFF	TGTGCCTCCCGTTGGGGGAATACGAACACCGGGGAGCTGTTTTTT
TRBV9	16	TRBJ2-2	few	NA	CASSVRGLPNTGELFF	TGTGCCAGCAGCGTACGTGGACTCCCGAACACCGGGGAGCTGTTTTTT
TRBV4-2	17	TRBJ2-1	few	TRBD2	CASSQATGTSGGGEQFF	TGTGCCAGCAGCCAAGCAACCGGGACTAGCGGTGGGGGAGAGCAGTTCTTC
TRBV12-3/TRBV12-4	14	TRBJ1-4	few	NA	CASSLSRSNEKLFF	TGTGCCAGCAGTTTATCCCGATCGAATGAAAAACTGTTTTTT
TRBV29-1	13	TRBJ2-3	few	NA	CSVEDIRWDTQYF	TGCAGCGTTGAAGACATACGGTGGGATACGCAGTATTTT
TRBV5-5	16	TRBJ2-1	NA	TRBD2	CASSYLAESSYNEQFF	TGTGCCAGCAGCTATCTAGCGGAGAGCTCCTACAATGAGCAGTTCTTC
TRBV5-1	16	TRBJ2-1	NA	NA	CASSWFSGGGGNEQFF	TGCGCCAGCAGCTGGTTCTCGGGGGGAGGGGGTAATGAGCAGTTCTTC
TRBV5-1	15	TRBJ2-2	NA	TRBD1	CASSRDRASTGELFF	TGCGCCAGCAGCCGGGACAGGGCTAGCACCGGGGAGCTGTTTTTT
TRBV6-5	18	TRBJ2-7	NA	TRBD2	CASSYYYSVSGSSYEQYF	TGTGCCAGCAGTTACTATTACAGCGTGAGCGGGAGCTCCTACGAGCAGTACTTC
TRBV6-2/TRBV6-3	15	TRBJ2-2	NA	TRBD2	CASKPGLAGAGELFF	TGTGCCAGCAAACCGGGACTAGCGGGAGCCGGGGAGCTGTTTTTT
TRBV20-1	15	TRBJ1-6	NA	NA	CSASSHSSYNSPLHF	TGCAGTGCTTCTTCACACAGCTCCTATAATTCACCCCTCCACTTT
TRBV28	14	TRBJ1-4	NA	NA	CASSFALSSEKLFF	TGTGCCAGCAGTTTTGCCCTCTCGAGCGAAAAACTGTTTTTT
TRBV29-1	12	TRBJ1-1	NA	NA	CSVGPMNTEAFF	TGCAGCGTCGGGCCCATGAACACTGAAGCTTTCTTT
TRBV6-5	17	TRBJ2-1	NA	TRBD2	CASSYAHTSGAIGEQFF	TGTGCCAGCAGTTACGCCCACACTAGCGGGGCCATCGGTGAGCAGTTCTTC
TRBV6-2/TRBV6-3	16	TRBJ2-1	NA	NA	CASRTHLANLHNEQFF	TGTGCCAGCAGGACCCATCTAGCAAACCTTCACAATGAGCAGTTCTTC